The 24 T cell receptor beta chains reported below all come from one sample, sequenced in a study of cytomegalovirus exposure and HLA in healthy donors. Sequencing was performed with immunoSEQ multiplex PCR; in TCRdb, only in-frame clones are kept and a portion is missing. The sample holds around 190,000 clones; about 82% are singletons and the top ten take more than 1.2%. Source material: PBMCs. These receptors all stem from a woman between 18 and 30 years old in good health and CMV-seronegative.

A few counts support this clone. CDR3 region: CASSLAAGVGGGELFF. As DNA, the CDR3 is TGTGCCAGCAGCTTAGCAGCGGGAGTAGGAGGCGGGGAGCTGTTTTTT. The V call is TRBV7-6, the J call TRBJ2-2; 8 bases are a match to TRBD2. The germline V gene encodes CDR1 SGHVS and CDR2 FNYEAQ. Trimming took 0 bases from V and 7 from J; bases not matched to a gene: 7. The CDR3 totals 16 residues.

The chain has TRBV29-1 and TRBJ1-2, with 10 bases fitting TRBD1. This CDR3 is built from 13 residues. Germline CDR1 SQVTM, CDR2 ANQGSEA. J gave up 5 bases and V 4 bases, and 4 bases lay outside the gene matches. The CDR3 DNA follows: TGCAGCGTTGGAGGGACAGGGGCATATGGCTACACCTTC. Its translation: CSVGGTGAYGYTF.

J is TRBJ1-4 and V is TRBV6-1; no reliable D call. CDR1 is MNHNS and CDR2 is SASEGT in the germline V gene. Trimming removed 2 bases at V and 7 bases at J, with 14 bases between. The CDR3 consists of 15 residues. CDR3 amino acids: CASSELKGGGEKLFF. The CDR3 DNA reads as TGTGCCAGCAGTGAACTGAAGGGAGGTGGTGAAAAACTGTTTTTT.

This chain joins TRBV5-1 and TRBJ2-5; D gene uncertain. Trimming stripped 4 bases from V and 5 bases from J, with 12 bases between. The CDR3 is made up of 13 amino acids. Germline lookup yields CDR1 SGHRS and CDR2 YFSETQ. The DNA for the CDR3 is TGCGCCAGCAGCCTGGTCCTGGAGGAGACCCAGTACTTC. Residues: CASSLVLEETQYF. Based on the CDR3 plus reference TRBV5-1 and TRBJ2-5, the full variable domain is KAGVTQTPRYLIKTRGQQVTLSCSPISGHRSVSWYQQTPGQGLQFLFEYFSETQRNKGNFPGRFSGRQFSNSRSEMNVSTLELGDSALYLCASSLVLEETQYFGPGTRLLVL.

This chain uses TRBV30 with TRBJ1-4; D perhaps matches TRBD1 (6 bases). V was clipped by 3 bases and J by 8 bases, with 19 bases between them. This CDR3 spans 15 amino acids. Germline loops: CDR1 GTSNPN, CDR2 SVGIG (reference sequence). DNA of the CDR3: TGTGCCTGGAGAGGAAAAGGGGGGGTGCGGGAAAAACTGTTTTTT. Translating gives CAWRGKGGVREKLFF.

This clone has just a few counts. The CDR3 bases are TGTGCCAGCCAGGAAAGCTTGGGTGAGCAGTTCTTC. Encoded protein: CASQESLGEQFF. J is TRBJ2-1 and V is TRBV2; D remains unclear. The CDR3 sequence is 12 residues long. V was pared by 8 bases and J by 9 bases, with 14 bases between. Germline V lookup: CDR1 SNHLY, CDR2 FYNNEI.

The chain recombines TRBV7-6 with TRBJ2-1, with D hard to call. Germline V gives CDR1 SGHVS, CDR2 FNYEAQ. Trimming stripped 5 bases from V and 5 bases from J, with 10 bases between. This CDR3 is built from 13 residues. The CDR3 here is CASSQGGHNEQFF. In DNA, the CDR3 is TGTGCCAGCAGCCAAGGCGGCCACAATGAGCAGTTCTTC.

The V call is TRBV2, the J call TRBJ2-1, with 9 nucleotides matching TRBD2. The CDR3 runs 16 residues. V was clipped by 8 bases and J by 6 bases; unmatched bases: 14. The germline gives CDR1 SNHLY, CDR2 FYNNEI. The CDR3 DNA is TGTGCCAGCCCCAAGGCGGGAGGGCCTGTTTTCAATGAGCAGTTCTTC. Translation gives CASPKAGGPVFNEQFF.

The chain carries TRBV5-6 and TRBJ1-1; TRBD1 matches at 8 bases. Germline CDR1 SGHDT, CDR2 YYEEEE. The CDR3 totals 15 residues. Trimming cost V 4 bases and J 5 bases; bases outside gene matches: 10. CDR3 nucleotides: TGTGCCAGCAGCATGACCGGACAGGGAAAAACTGAAGCTTTCTTT. Protein: CASSMTGQGKTEAFF. Filled out from reference TRBV5-6 and TRBJ1-1, the complete variable domain reads DAGVTQSPTHLIKTRGQQVTLRCSPKSGHDTVSWYQQALGQGPQFIFQYYEEEERQRGNFPDRFSGHQFPNYSSELNVNALLLGDSALYLCASSMTGQGKTEAFFGQGTRLTVV.

This chain connects TRBV30 to TRBJ1-6; D is unclear. Deletions cut 0 bases from V and 8 bases from J, with 14 bases between. CDR3 length equals 15 residues. Germline V gives CDR1 GTSNPN, CDR2 SVGIG (reference sequence). The CDR3 coding sequence is TGTGCCTGGAGTGTACTCGCCACCCCCGATTCACCCCTCCACTTT. The encoded protein is CAWSVLATPDSPLHF.

The V and J genes are TRBV6-6 and TRBJ1-1; a possible D gene is TRBD1 (6 bases). Germline V gives CDR1 MNHNY, CDR2 SVGAGI (reference sequence). The length of the CDR3 is 14 residues. Trimming stripped 8 bases from V and 0 bases from J, with 13 bases between. The CDR3 reads CASGRGAVNTEAFF. In DNA form, the CDR3 reads TGTGCCAGCGGCCGGGGGGCCGTGAACACTGAAGCTTTCTTT.

The chain couples TRBV7-6 to TRBJ1-2; 9 nucleotides line up with TRBD1. The CDR3 runs 14 residues. With 5 bases clipped from V and 8 bases from J, the junction kept 9 bases outside the gene matches. Germline CDR1 SGHVS, CDR2 FNYEAQ. The CDR3 nucleotides are TGTGCCAGCAGCCCGAGACAGGGGGGACAAGGCTACACCTTC. Amino acid sequence: CASSPRQGGQGYTF.

The genes are TRBV5-1 and TRBJ2-6; 9 bases align to TRBD1. V shed 0 bases and J 0 bases; nucleotides not matched to a gene: 4. Germline lookup yields CDR1 SGHRS and CDR2 YFSETQ. This CDR3 region has 18 residues. This CDR3 reads CASSLAGQGRSGANVLTF. The CDR3 nucleotides read TGCGCCAGCAGCTTGGCGGGACAGGGTCGCTCTGGGGCCAACGTCCTGACTTTC.

CDR3 nucleotides: TGTGCCAGCAGCCAGGCTGGGACTAGCGGACAAGAGACCCAGTACTTC. Amino acids: CASSQAGTSGQETQYF. The chain uses TRBV4-2 and TRBJ2-5, with 11 nucleotides matching TRBD2. The germline V gene encodes CDR1 LGHNA and CDR2 YNFKEQ. The CDR3 consists of 16 residues. V trimming: 3 bases; J trimming: 2 bases; junction bases outside the gene matches: 5.

The chain uses TRBV9 and TRBJ2-5; 8 bases line up with TRBD1. The CDR3 totals 13 residues. The ends lost 5 bases at V and 3 bases at J; junction bases unmatched: 3. Germline assignment: CDR1 SGDLS and CDR2 YYNGEE. The CDR3 is CASSQDREETQYF. The DNA of the CDR3 is TGTGCCAGCAGTCAGGACAGGGAAGAGACCCAGTACTTC.

The chain is built from TRBV9 and TRBJ2-2, with 10 nucleotides matching TRBD1. The CDR3 runs to 16 residues. V lost 1 base and J lost 6; bases outside the gene matches: 6. Germline assignment: CDR1 SGDLS and CDR2 YYNGEE. The CDR3 region has the DNA TGTGCCAGCAGCGTACTGGACAGGGGGTGGGCCGGGGAGCTGTTTTTT. Translating it yields CASSVLDRGWAGELFF.

This chain uses TRBV2 with TRBJ2-5; maybe TRBD2 (5 bases). The CDR3 extends over 15 amino acids. V lost 3 bases and J 5 bases, leaving 16 bases between the germline ends. Germline loops: CDR1 SNHLY, CDR2 FYNNEI. The CDR3 here is CASSDVRGTWETQYF. As DNA, the CDR3 is TGTGCCAGCAGTGATGTTCGGGGAACATGGGAGACCCAGTACTTC.

The chain has TRBV27 and TRBJ2-3; D might be TRBD1 (5 bases). Germline lookup yields CDR1 MNHEY and CDR2 SMNVEV (reference sequence). Deletions cut 6 bases from V and 2 bases from J, with 15 bases between. CDR3 length: 15 amino acids. The DNA for the CDR3 is TGTGCCAGCAGGTATAACCAGGGTCACACAGATACGCAGTATTTT. Encoded protein: CASRYNQGHTDTQYF.

The chain joins TRBV9 to TRBJ1-5; D is unresolved. Trimming stripped 0 bases from V and 5 bases from J, with 9 bases between. CDR1 and CDR2 (germline): SGDLS, YYNGEE. The length of the CDR3 is 14 residues. CDR3 loop: CASSVGLSDQPQHF. CDR3 DNA: TGTGCCAGCAGCGTAGGGTTGTCGGATCAGCCCCAGCATTTT.

CDR3 sequence reads: CASSVLPTDNNSPLHF. The CDR3 region has the DNA TGTGCCAGCAGCGTACTGCCGACAGATAATAATTCACCCCTCCACTTT. V gene TRBV9 combines with J gene TRBJ1-6, with D possibly matching TRBD1 (5 bases). The CDR3 is 16 amino acids. In germline, CDR1 is SGDLS, CDR2 YYNGEE. V lost 1 base and J lost 5, with 13 bases in between.

The rearrangement links TRBV15 to TRBJ1-2; 7 bases are a match to TRBD1. The trim removed 2 bases at V and 8 bases at J, leaving 8 bases unmatched. The CDR3 has 14 amino acids. Germline V gene data show CDR1 as LNHNV and CDR2 as YYDKDF (reference sequence). The CDR3 sequence is CATSRTQGSEGYTF. CDR3 nucleotides: TGTGCCACCAGCAGAACACAGGGGAGTGAAGGCTACACCTTC. The variable domain in full, completed from reference TRBV15 and TRBJ1-2, reads DAMVIQNPRYQVTQFGKPVTLSCSQTLNHNVMYWYQQKSSQAPKLLFHYYDKDFNNEADTPDNFQSRRPNTSFCFLDIRSPGLGDTAMYLCATSRTQGSEGYTFGSGTRLTVV.

V gene TRBV14 combines with J gene TRBJ1-5; possible D gene TRBD1, 6 bases. V lost 9 bases, J lost 5 bases, and 17 bases lay in between. The CDR3 has 14 amino acids. Germline V gives CDR1 SGHDN, CDR2 FVKESK. CDR3 amino acids: CARPTGKIDQPQHF. DNA of the CDR3: TGTGCCAGGCCCACAGGGAAGATCGATCAGCCCCAGCATTTT.

This chain links TRBV19 with TRBJ2-7; D is unresolved. V was clipped by 5 bases and J by 2 bases, with 7 bases between them. The CDR3 runs to 12 residues. Per the germline V gene, CDR1 is LNHDA and CDR2 is SQIVND (reference sequence). CDR3 in DNA: TGTGCCAGTAGTTCTTCTGCCTACGAGCAGTACTTC. This sequence encodes CASSSSAYEQYF.

V gene TRBV2 combines with J gene TRBJ2-3; D not certain. In germline, CDR1 is SNHLY, CDR2 FYNNEI. The length of the CDR3 is 15 residues. V lost 9 bases, J lost 1 base, and 17 bases lay in between. The CDR3 reads CASSVPVGGTDTQYF. The CDR3 DNA reads as TGTGCCAGTTCTGTACCAGTCGGAGGCACAGATACGCAGTATTTT.